These 5 T cell receptor beta chains came from one sample sequenced in a study of CD8 T cells in Susac syndrome. With random hexamers, roughly 0.45 to 1 ug RNA was reverse transcribed. TCRdb called the immunoSEQ multiplex PCR reads again in MiXCR, with one record for every CDR3 protein. This sample has 150,000 to 250,000 distinct CDR3 sequences; about 95% occur once, and the top ten carry 0.093%. The specimen was CD4+ T cells from PBMCs. These receptors were obtained from a human donor with multiple sclerosis.

The V and J genes are TRBV11-3 and TRBJ2-3, with D perhaps assigned TRBD1 or TRBD2 (5 bases each). Germline CDR1 is SGHNT and CDR2 is YENEEA. CDR3 length: 14 residues. The V end was cut by 7 bases, the J end by 2 bases, with 13 bases between. CDR3 in amino acids: CASKPGPDTDTQYF. As DNA, the CDR3 is TGTGCCAGCAAACCGGGACCAGACACAGATACGCAGTATTTT.

V is TRBV15 and J is TRBJ2-1, with TRBD2 as a possible D gene (5 bases). Germline assignment: CDR1 LNHNV and CDR2 YYDKDF (reference sequence). The V end was cut by 0 bases, the J end by 10 bases, with 10 bases between. The CDR3 spans 13 residues. Here the CDR3 DNA reads TGTGCCACCAGCAGAGATCTGGAGGCGGAGCAGTTCTTC. Translation: CATSRDLEAEQFF. Combining the CDR3 with reference TRBV15 and TRBJ2-1 gives the whole variable domain DAMVIQNPRYQVTQFGKPVTLSCSQTLNHNVMYWYQQKSSQAPKLLFHYYDKDFNNEADTPDNFQSRRPNTSFCFLDIRSPGLGDTAMYLCATSRDLEAEQFFGPGTRLTVL.

The chain has TRBV4-1 and TRBJ2-2; D is unresolved. The CDR3 sequence is 17 residues long. The V and J ends lost 1 base and 6 bases respectively, with 18 bases between them. The germline gives CDR1 MGHRA, CDR2 YSYEKL. This CDR3 reads CASSQVGIVHVAGELFF. The DNA of the CDR3 is TGCGCCAGCAGCCAAGTGGGGATTGTTCATGTCGCCGGGGAGCTGTTTTTT.

The chain has TRBV10-3 and TRBJ2-5; unclear D gene. Germline V CDR1 and CDR2: ENHRY, SYGVKD. V lost 10 bases and J lost 1, with 16 bases in between. The CDR3 consists of 14 residues. The CDR3 nucleotides read TGTGCCACCTCTGCGACCTACCTCCAAGAGACCCAGTACTTC. This sequence encodes CATSATYLQETQYF.

The chain recombines TRBV20-1 with TRBJ2-6; 8 bases are shared with TRBD1. The CDR3 runs to 15 residues. CDR1 and CDR2 from the germline V gene are DFQATT and SNEGSKA (reference sequence). The trim removed 0 bases at V and 2 bases at J, leaving 0 bases unmatched. The CDR3 DNA follows: TGCAGTGCTAGAGAGACAGGGGCTGGGGCCAACGTCCTGACTTTC. Translation: CSARETGAGANVLTF.